A selection of T cell receptor beta chains follows, all from one sample in a study of T cell changes during pregnancy in multiple sclerosis. Produced via immunoSEQ multiplex PCR; TCRdb's table is partial and in-frame only. Among tens of thousands of clones listed, under 95% were seen once. Material: peripheral blood, obtained in the second trimester of pregnancy. These receptors came from a female donor in good health, enrolled as a control in a pregnancy study. Both conserved end residues are trimmed from each CDR3. The order of the fields is V gene, J gene, CDR3 protein.

V gene: TRBV6-4; J gene: TRBJ2-6; CDR3 protein: ASSLGTRQSRANVLT
V gene: TRBV27; J gene: TRBJ2-7; CDR3 protein: ASSLGTGIGYEQY
V gene: TRBV7-7; J gene: TRBJ2-1; CDR3 protein: ASSLFFAGRMGEQF
V gene: TRBV18; J gene: TRBJ1-5; CDR3 protein: ASSPPGQGAPGQPQH
V gene: TRBV9; J gene: TRBJ2-1; CDR3 protein: ASSALGRGVENEQF
V gene: TRBV5-1; J gene: TRBJ1-2; CDR3 protein: ASSRIPTGGYGYT
V gene: TRBV5-5; J gene: TRBJ2-5; CDR3 protein: ASRSRIRAVQETQY
V gene: TRBV18; J gene: TRBJ1-2; CDR3 protein: ASSPSGDYGYT
V gene: TRBV10-3; J gene: TRBJ1-2; CDR3 protein: AISRTGAEDYGYT
V gene: TRBV9; J gene: TRBJ2-3; CDR3 protein: ASSPQGLAGVTDTQY
V gene: TRBV2; J gene: TRBJ2-1; CDR3 protein: ASKRLAGGPNYNEQF
V gene: TRBV18; J gene: TRBJ1-2; CDR3 protein: ASSPLLDSSGYT
V gene: TRBV9; J gene: TRBJ1-2; CDR3 protein: ASSVGQLGPS
V gene: TRBV5-6; J gene: TRBJ1-1; CDR3 protein: ASSLWGRGTEAF
V gene: TRBV4-2; J gene: TRBJ2-5; CDR3 protein: ASSQWRNQETQY
V gene: TRBV28; J gene: TRBJ1-5; CDR3 protein: ASSLSPVQPQH
V gene: TRBV30; J gene: TRBJ2-1; CDR3 protein: AWSSSYNEQF